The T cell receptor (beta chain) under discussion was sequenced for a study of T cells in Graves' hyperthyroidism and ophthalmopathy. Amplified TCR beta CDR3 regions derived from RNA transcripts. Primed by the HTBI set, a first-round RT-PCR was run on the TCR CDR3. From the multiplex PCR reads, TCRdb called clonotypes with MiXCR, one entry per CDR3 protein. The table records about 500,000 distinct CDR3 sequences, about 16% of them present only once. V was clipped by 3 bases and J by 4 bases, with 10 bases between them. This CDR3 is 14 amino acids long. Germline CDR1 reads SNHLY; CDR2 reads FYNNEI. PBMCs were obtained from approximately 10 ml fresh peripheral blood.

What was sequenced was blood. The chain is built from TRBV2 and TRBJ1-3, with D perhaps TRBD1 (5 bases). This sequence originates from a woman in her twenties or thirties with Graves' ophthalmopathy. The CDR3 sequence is CASSEQTVGNTIYF. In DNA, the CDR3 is TGTGCCAGCAGTGAGCAGACAGTCGGAAACACCATATATTTT. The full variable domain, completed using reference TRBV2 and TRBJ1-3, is EPEVTQTPSHQVTQMGQEVILRCVPISNHLYFYWYRQILGQKVEFLVSFYNNEISEKSEIFDDQFSVERPDGSNFTLKIRSTKLEDSAMYFCASSEQTVGNTIYFGEGSWLTVV.